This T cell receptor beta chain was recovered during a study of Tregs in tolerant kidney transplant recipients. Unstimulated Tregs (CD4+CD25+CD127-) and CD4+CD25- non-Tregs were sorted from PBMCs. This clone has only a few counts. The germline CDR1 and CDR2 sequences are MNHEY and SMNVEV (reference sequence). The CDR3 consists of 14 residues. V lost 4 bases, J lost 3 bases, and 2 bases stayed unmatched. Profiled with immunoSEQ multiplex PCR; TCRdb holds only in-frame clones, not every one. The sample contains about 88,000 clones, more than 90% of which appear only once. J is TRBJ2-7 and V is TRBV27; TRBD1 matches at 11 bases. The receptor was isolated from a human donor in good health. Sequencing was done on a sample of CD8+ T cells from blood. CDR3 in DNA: TGTGCCAGCAGTTCCGGGACAGGGGGCTACGAGCAGTACTTC. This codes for CASSSGTGGYEQYF.